A single sample gave rise to the 32 T cell receptor beta chains below, sequenced in a study of OX40 agonist ivuxolimab in advanced cancers. Profiled with immunoSEQ multiplex PCR; TCRdb holds only in-frame clones, not every one. The sample includes 10,000 to 13,000 clones, 60% to 85% of them seen just once. The source material was CD4+ or CD8+ T cells sorted from blood, sampled in a trial of the OX40 agonist ivuxolimab. The receptors were sampled from an adult with an advanced solid tumor such as melanoma, head and neck, liver or kidney cancer.

V usage is TRBV12-5 and J usage is TRBJ1-2; D may be TRBD1 (5 bases). CDR1 is LGHNT and CDR2 is FRNRAP in the germline V gene. The CDR3 is 16 amino acids. Trimming stripped 7 bases from V and 5 bases from J, with 23 bases between. CDR3 in DNA: TGTGCTAGTGCCCCTTCGCGACAGCCCGACCTATATGGCTACACCTTC. It encodes CASAPSRQPDLYGYTF.

The chain links TRBV27 to TRBJ2-7; 7 bases map to TRBD1. The V segment lost 6 bases and the J segment 0 bases; nucleotides outside the gene matches: 8. The germline V gene encodes CDR1 MNHEY and CDR2 SMNVEV (reference sequence). There are 15 residues in the CDR3. The CDR3 DNA reads as TGTGCCAGCAGGGAAACAGGGGTCTTCTCCTACGAGCAGTACTTC. Translation gives CASRETGVFSYEQYF.

The chain combines TRBV19 with TRBJ1-1; TRBD1 might be the D (6 bases). Germline values: CDR1 LNHDA, CDR2 SQIVND (reference sequence). CDR3 length: 16 amino acids. Between the trimmed V and J ends, which lost 2 bases and 6 bases, there was a span of 19 bases. This chain's CDR3 is CASSIFRGKEEAEAFF. Written as DNA, the CDR3 is TGTGCCAGTAGTATATTCAGGGGAAAAGAAGAAGCTGAAGCTTTCTTT.

The chain employs TRBV9 and TRBJ2-5, with TRBD2 matching 7 bases. Unmatched junction bases numbered 7, after V lost 0 bases and J lost 2 bases. Germline V gene sequence: CDR1 SGDLS, CDR2 YYNGEE. The CDR3 has 16 amino acids. CDR3 coding DNA: TGTGCCAGCAGCGTAGAATTCCAGGGACTACAAGAGACCCAGTACTTC. Its protein is CASSVEFQGLQETQYF. Full variable domain (remainder filled in from reference TRBV9 and TRBJ2-5): DSGVTQTPKHLITATGQRVTLRCSPRSGDLSVYWYQQSLDQGLQFLIQYYNGEERAKGNILERFSAQQFPDLHSELNLSSLELGDSALYFCASSVEFQGLQETQYFGPGTRLLVL.

This clone appeared once. This chain connects TRBV19 to TRBJ2-1, with a tentative D call TRBD1 (6 bases). V lost 9 bases and J 5 bases, leaving 20 bases between the germline ends. From germline, CDR1 is LNHDA and CDR2 SQIVND (reference sequence). CDR3 length equals 15 residues. The CDR3, as DNA: TGTGCCAGCAGAGGAGGACAGTCTAGGGACAATGAGCAGTTCTTC. This sequence encodes CASRGGQSRDNEQFF.

The gene calls are TRBV7-9 and TRBJ2-1, with 8 bases matching TRBD1. CDR1 and CDR2 from the germline V gene are SEHNR and FQNEAQ (reference sequence). The V segment lost 5 bases and the J segment 7 bases; nucleotides outside the gene matches: 10. The CDR3 is made up of 15 amino acids. The CDR3 protein is CASSQGQGGLNEQFF. The CDR3 coding sequence is TGTGCCAGCAGCCAAGGACAGGGAGGATTAAATGAGCAGTTCTTC.

V and J are TRBV19 and TRBJ1-3; D is unclear. The CDR3 is 17 amino acids. V shed 4 bases and J shed 4 bases, with 20 bases lying between them. CDR1 LNHDA and CDR2 SQIVND come from the germline V gene (reference sequence). CDR3 nucleotides: TGTGCCAGTAGTACAACTCCCGGTTATACGGCGGGAAACACCATATATTTT. Translation: CASSTTPGYTAGNTIYF. The full variable domain, in which reference TRBV19 and TRBJ1-3 provide the parts outside the CDR3, is DGGITQSPKYLFRKEGQNVTLSCEQNLNHDAMYWYRQDPGQGLRLIYYSQIVNDFQKGDIAEGYSVSREKKESFPLTVTSAQKNPTAFYLCASSTTPGYTAGNTIYFGEGSWLTVV.

This clone has just a few counts. The chain recombines TRBV5-6 with TRBJ2-5, with D uncertain. The CDR3 is made up of 17 amino acids. Trimming took 0 bases from V and 2 from J, leaving 17 bases between them. The germline gives CDR1 SGHDT, CDR2 YYEEEE. Here the CDR3 DNA reads TGTGCCAGCAGCTTGGTCTTCAGTGGGGTGACTCAAGAGACCCAGTACTTC. Protein sequence: CASSLVFSGVTQETQYF.

Only a few counts were recorded for this clone. The V and J genes are TRBV4-2 and TRBJ1-5; D uncertain. In germline, CDR1 is LGHNA, CDR2 YNFKEQ. The CDR3 runs to 15 residues. Trimming stripped 1 base from V and 1 base from J, with 8 bases between. The CDR3 loop is CASSQVKASNQPQHF. Here the CDR3 DNA reads TGTGCCAGCAGCCAAGTAAAGGCAAGCAATCAGCCCCAGCATTTT.

The V call is TRBV5-5, the J call TRBJ2-7, with D possibly being TRBD1 (5 bases). Germline CDR1 is SGHKS and CDR2 is YYEKEE (reference sequence). This CDR3 contains 16 residues. The V and J ends lost 2 bases and 2 bases respectively, with 17 bases between them. The CDR3 reads CASSLVIRTSPYEQYF. CDR3 coding DNA: TGTGCCAGCAGCTTAGTTATTCGGACATCTCCCTACGAGCAGTACTTC.

The CDR3 is CASSLHYLAGGPKDTQYF. The CDR3 region has the DNA TGTGCCAGCAGCTTACACTATCTAGCGGGAGGGCCTAAAGATACGCAGTATTTT. The gene calls are TRBV7-2 and TRBJ2-3, with 12 bases matching TRBD2. Germline CDR1 SGHTA, CDR2 FQGNSA. The CDR3 totals 18 residues. The ends lost 2 bases at V and 5 bases at J; junction bases unmatched: 11.

The CDR3: CASSLSLSAAYEQYF. The CDR3 nucleotides read TGTGCCAGCAGTTTATCCCTCTCTGCCGCCTACGAGCAGTACTTC. The J gene is TRBJ2-7, the V gene TRBV28; D is unresolved. The V and J ends lost 1 base and 2 bases respectively, with 12 bases between them. Germline CDR1 is MDHEN and CDR2 is SYDVKM. This CDR3 spans 15 amino acids.

The chain joins TRBV2 to TRBJ2-7; D gene unclear. The ends were cut back, 3 bases at V and 3 bases at J, with 3 bases in the middle. Germline CDR1 SNHLY, CDR2 FYNNEI. The CDR3 runs 11 residues. CDR3 loop: CASSDNYEQYF. Here the CDR3 DNA reads TGTGCCAGCAGTGACAACTACGAGCAGTACTTC.

J is TRBJ2-1 and V is TRBV30; TRBD2 matches at 12 bases. The CDR3 spans 13 residues. V was clipped by 5 bases and J by 4 bases; unmatched bases: 0. Germline V lookup: CDR1 GTSNPN, CDR2 SVGIG (reference sequence). The CDR3 loop reads CAWGTSGYNEQFF. The CDR3 DNA reads TGTGCCTGGGGGACTAGCGGGTACAATGAGCAGTTCTTC.

The count of this clone is one. The genes are TRBV2 and TRBJ1-2; 9 nucleotides agree with TRBD1. Trimming cost V 6 bases and J 3 bases; bases outside gene matches: 8. The V gene's germline CDR1 is SNHLY and CDR2 FYNNEI. The length of the CDR3 is 15 residues. CDR3 residues: CASRSGTGIYYGYTF. The CDR3 bases are TGTGCCAGCAGATCCGGGACAGGGATATACTATGGCTACACCTTC.

The chain couples TRBV7-9 to TRBJ1-4; 7 bases match TRBD1. J gave up 4 bases and V 0 bases, and 5 bases lay outside the gene matches. This CDR3 is built from 16 residues. Looked up from germline, CDR1 is SEHNR and CDR2 is FQNEAQ (reference sequence). The CDR3 is CASSLAKDRYNEKLFF. The CDR3 DNA reads as TGTGCCAGCAGCTTAGCGAAGGACAGGTATAATGAAAAACTGTTTTTT.

J is TRBJ2-7 and V is TRBV4-1; 10 bases map to TRBD2. V lost 0 bases and J lost 2; bases outside the gene matches: 7. The CDR3 is 17 residues long. The germline CDR1 and CDR2 sequences are MGHRA and YSYEKL. The chain's CDR3 is CASSQDFGLAATYEQYF. In DNA form, the CDR3 reads TGCGCCAGCAGCCAAGACTTCGGACTAGCGGCTACCTACGAGCAGTACTTC.

The rearrangement links TRBV7-9 to TRBJ1-2; D is uncertain. V dropped 1 base and J dropped 4 bases, with 7 bases sitting between them. This CDR3 region has 13 residues. CDR1 is SEHNR and CDR2 is FQNEAQ in the germline V gene (reference sequence). The CDR3 DNA is TGTGCCAGCAGCTTAGGGCTGGGCTATGGCTACACCTTC. Protein product: CASSLGLGYGYTF.

The chain recombines TRBV6-4 with TRBJ1-1; 8 bases line up with TRBD1. The CDR3 sequence is 16 residues long. The ends lost 3 bases at V and 1 base at J; junction bases unmatched: 7. CDR1 is MRHNA, CDR2 SNTAGT, per germline. The CDR3 is CASSEEAGGRNTEAFF. In DNA, the CDR3 is TGTGCCAGCAGTGAGGAGGCAGGGGGCAGGAACACTGAAGCTTTCTTT.

This clone was counted a few times. The chain combines TRBV11-2 with TRBJ2-3, with 10 positions matching TRBD2. Germline trimming cut 2 bases from V and 6 bases from J; bases unmatched to any gene: 5. There are 15 residues in the CDR3. Germline CDR1 is SGHAT and CDR2 is FQNNGV. CDR3 loop: CASSLLAGVADTQYF. CDR3 in DNA: TGTGCCAGCAGCTTACTAGCGGGAGTGGCGGATACGCAGTATTTT.

This sequence joins TRBV27 and TRBJ2-5; D gene uncertain. Looked up from germline, CDR1 is MNHEY and CDR2 is SMNVEV (reference sequence). The CDR3 runs 14 residues. The V gene lost 6 bases and the J gene lost 0 bases, with 11 bases spanning the gap. CDR3 protein: CASRHQWDQETQYF. CDR3 DNA: TGTGCCAGCAGACACCAGTGGGACCAAGAGACCCAGTACTTC.

The chain combines TRBV27 with TRBJ2-7, with D unclear. From germline, CDR1 is MNHEY and CDR2 SMNVEV (reference sequence). V was trimmed by 4 bases and J by 6 bases, leaving 13 bases between them. This CDR3 region has 13 residues. This chain's CDR3 is CASSSNTASEQYF. CDR3 bases: TGTGCCAGCAGTTCGAACACAGCCTCCGAGCAGTACTTC.

The V gene is TRBV29-1, the J gene TRBJ2-7; 12 nucleotides match TRBD1. The J segment lost 7 bases and the V segment lost 4 bases, leaving 23 bases of the junction unmatched. CDR1 and CDR2 (germline): SQVTM, ANQGSEA. This CDR3 has 19 residues. Here the CDR3 reads CSVVQPVVGTGGVLYEQYF. The CDR3 bases are TGCAGCGTTGTTCAACCTGTGGTCGGGACAGGGGGCGTGTTGTATGAGCAGTACTTC.

This clone has a handful of counts. This chain links TRBV4-1 with TRBJ2-2; a weak D match, TRBD1 (5 bases). V was trimmed by 0 bases and J by 6 bases, leaving 5 bases between them. Germline values: CDR1 MGHRA, CDR2 YSYEKL. The CDR3 has 13 amino acids. CDR3 nucleotides: TGCGCCAGCAGCCAAGAGGGGCCCGGGGAGCTGTTTTTT. Amino acid sequence: CASSQEGPGELFF.

The V and J genes are TRBV2 and TRBJ2-3; 10 bases fit TRBD2. The CDR3 is 14 amino acids. Trimming removed 10 bases from V and 2 bases from J; junction bases left unmatched: 6. Looked up from germline, CDR1 is SNHLY and CDR2 is FYNNEI. The chain's CDR3 is CATISGGNTDTQYF. CDR3 DNA sequence: TGTGCCACAATTAGCGGGGGGAACACAGATACGCAGTATTTT.

This chain links TRBV12-2 with TRBJ2-1; TRBD1, the D gene given by the table, was not confirmed from the DNA. TRBV12-2 is listed as a pseudogene. The CDR3 runs to 17 residues. CDR3 loop: CASRLPPRGGEYNEQFF. CDR3 nucleotide sequence: TGTGCAAGTCGCTTACCTCCCCGAGGGGGCGAATACAATGAGCAGTTCTTC.

This clone showed up just a few times. This chain links TRBV11-2 with TRBJ2-1; no reliable D call. CDR1 is SGHAT, CDR2 FQNNGV, per germline. Between the trimmed V and J ends, which lost 4 bases and 5 bases, there was a span of 6 bases. The CDR3 extends over 12 amino acids. The CDR3 spells CASSYDNNEQFF. CDR3 DNA sequence: TGTGCCAGCAGCTATGACAACAATGAGCAGTTCTTC.

The genes are TRBV5-5 and TRBJ2-7; 10 nucleotides line up with TRBD1. Germline CDR1 is SGHKS and CDR2 is YYEKEE (reference sequence). This CDR3 contains 14 residues. J lost 3 bases, V lost 4 bases, and 4 bases had no gene match. The CDR3 sequence is CASSGTGASYEQYF. CDR3 DNA sequence: TGTGCCAGCAGCGGGACAGGGGCCAGCTACGAGCAGTACTTC.

The rearrangement uses TRBV2 and TRBJ2-7; a weak D match, TRBD2 (7 bases). The CDR3 is 12 amino acids. V lost 8 bases and J 5 bases, leaving 13 bases between the germline ends. Per germline, CDR1 SNHLY and CDR2 FYNNEI. The CDR3 DNA reads TGTGCCAGCTTGGGGGGGCGGAACGAGCAGTACTTC. This sequence encodes CASLGGRNEQYF.

The rearrangement uses TRBV27 and TRBJ1-2; the D gene is possibly TRBD1 (6 bases). Germline loops: CDR1 MNHEY, CDR2 SMNVEV (reference sequence). V lost 4 bases and J lost 6, with 18 bases in between. The CDR3 has 15 amino acids. CDR3: CASSYRDNIGDGYTF. The DNA for the CDR3 is TGTGCCAGCAGTTACCGGGACAACATAGGGGATGGCTACACCTTC.

This clone is termed large. J is TRBJ1-6 and V is TRBV4-3, with D tentatively TRBD1 (5 bases). CDR1 and CDR2 (germline): LGHNA, YSLEER. Trimming took 0 bases from V and 8 from J, leaving 23 bases between them. This CDR3 contains 19 residues. The CDR3 spells CASSQDLPGGLFMDSPLHF. The CDR3 nucleotides read TGCGCCAGCAGCCAAGATCTTCCGGGGGGTTTGTTTATGGATTCACCCCTCCACTTT.

V gene TRBV7-6 combines with J gene TRBJ2-7; D not resolved. Germline V gives CDR1 SGHVS, CDR2 FNYEAQ. The CDR3 is made up of 16 amino acids. Trimming took 1 base from V and 5 from J, leaving 18 bases between them. CDR3 loop: CASSLVFGGPRNEQYF. The CDR3 DNA sequence: TGTGCCAGCAGCTTAGTATTTGGTGGGCCGCGCAACGAGCAGTACTTC.